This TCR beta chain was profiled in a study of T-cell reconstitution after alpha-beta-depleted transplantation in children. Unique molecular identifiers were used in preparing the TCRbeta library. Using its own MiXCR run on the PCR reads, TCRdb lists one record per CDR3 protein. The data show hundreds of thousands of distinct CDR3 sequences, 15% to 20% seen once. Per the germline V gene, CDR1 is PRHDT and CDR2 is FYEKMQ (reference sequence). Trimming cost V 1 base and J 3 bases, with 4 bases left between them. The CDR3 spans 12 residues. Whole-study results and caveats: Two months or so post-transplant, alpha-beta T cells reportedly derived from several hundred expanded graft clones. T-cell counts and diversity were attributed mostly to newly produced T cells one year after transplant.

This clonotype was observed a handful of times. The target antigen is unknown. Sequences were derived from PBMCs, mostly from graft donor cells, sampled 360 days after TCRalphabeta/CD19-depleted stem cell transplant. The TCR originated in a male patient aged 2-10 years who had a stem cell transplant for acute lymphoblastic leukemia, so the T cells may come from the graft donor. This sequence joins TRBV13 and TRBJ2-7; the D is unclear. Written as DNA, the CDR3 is TGTGCCAGCAGCTTAGCACACTACGAGCAGTACTTC. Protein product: CASSLAHYEQYF.